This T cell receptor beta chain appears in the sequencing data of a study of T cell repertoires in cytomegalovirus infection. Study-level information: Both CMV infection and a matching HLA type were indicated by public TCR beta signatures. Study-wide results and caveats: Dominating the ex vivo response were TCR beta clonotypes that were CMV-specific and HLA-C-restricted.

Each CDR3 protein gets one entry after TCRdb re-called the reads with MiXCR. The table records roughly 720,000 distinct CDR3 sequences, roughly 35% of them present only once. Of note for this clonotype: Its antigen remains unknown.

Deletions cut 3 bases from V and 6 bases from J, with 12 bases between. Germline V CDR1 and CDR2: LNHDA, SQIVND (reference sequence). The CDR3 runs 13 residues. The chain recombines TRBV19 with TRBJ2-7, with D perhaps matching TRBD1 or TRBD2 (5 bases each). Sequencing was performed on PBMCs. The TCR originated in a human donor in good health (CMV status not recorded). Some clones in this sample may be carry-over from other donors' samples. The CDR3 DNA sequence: TGTGCCAGTAGTATGGGACCCTTAGCCGAGCAGTACTTC. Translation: CASSMGPLAEQYF.